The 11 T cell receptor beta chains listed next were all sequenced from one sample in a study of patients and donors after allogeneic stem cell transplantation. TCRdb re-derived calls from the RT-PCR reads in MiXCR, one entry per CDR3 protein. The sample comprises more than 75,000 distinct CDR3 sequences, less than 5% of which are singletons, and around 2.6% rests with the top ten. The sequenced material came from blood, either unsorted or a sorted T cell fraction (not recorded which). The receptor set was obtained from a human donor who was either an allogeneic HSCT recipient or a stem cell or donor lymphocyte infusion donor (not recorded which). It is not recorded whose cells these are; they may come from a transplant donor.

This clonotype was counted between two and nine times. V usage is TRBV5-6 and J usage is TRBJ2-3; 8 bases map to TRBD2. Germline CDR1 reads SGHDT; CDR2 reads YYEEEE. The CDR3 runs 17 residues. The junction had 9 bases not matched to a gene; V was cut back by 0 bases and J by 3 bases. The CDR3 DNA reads TGTGCCAGCAGCTTGGGACCGGGGGGGCCGAGAACAGATACGCAGTATTTT. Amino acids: CASSLGPGGPRTDTQYF.

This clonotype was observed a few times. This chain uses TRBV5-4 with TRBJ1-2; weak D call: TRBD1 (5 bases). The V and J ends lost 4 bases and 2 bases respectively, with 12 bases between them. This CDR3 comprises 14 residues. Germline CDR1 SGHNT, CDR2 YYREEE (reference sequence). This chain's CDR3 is CASSAGTDNYGYTF. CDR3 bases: TGTGCCAGCAGCGCCGGGACCGACAACTATGGCTACACCTTC. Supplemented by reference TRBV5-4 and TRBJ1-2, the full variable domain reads ETGVTQSPTHLIKTRGQQVTLRCSSQSGHNTVSWYQQALGQGPQFIFQYYREEENGRGNFPPRFSGLQFPNYSSELNVNALELDDSALYLCASSAGTDNYGYTFGSGTRLTVV.

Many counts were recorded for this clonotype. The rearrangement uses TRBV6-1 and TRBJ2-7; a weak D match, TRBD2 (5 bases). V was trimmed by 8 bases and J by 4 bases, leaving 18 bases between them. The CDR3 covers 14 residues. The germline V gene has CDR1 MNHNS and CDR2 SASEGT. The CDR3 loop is CASSVGPSGYEQYF. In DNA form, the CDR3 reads TGTGCCAGCTCAGTTGGACCGTCGGGATACGAGCAGTACTTC.

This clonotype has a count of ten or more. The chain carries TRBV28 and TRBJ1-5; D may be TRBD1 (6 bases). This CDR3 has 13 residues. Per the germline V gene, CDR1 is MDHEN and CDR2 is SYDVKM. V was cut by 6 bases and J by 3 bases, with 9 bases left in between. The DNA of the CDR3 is TGTGCCAGCAGACAGGGTAACAATCAGCCCCAGCATTTT. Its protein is CASRQGNNQPQHF.

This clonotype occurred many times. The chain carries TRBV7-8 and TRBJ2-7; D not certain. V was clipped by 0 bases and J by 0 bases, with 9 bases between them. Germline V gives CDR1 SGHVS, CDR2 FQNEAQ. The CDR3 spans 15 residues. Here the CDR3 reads CASSLALSISYEQYF. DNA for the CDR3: TGTGCCAGCAGCTTAGCACTCTCCATCTCCTACGAGCAGTACTTC.

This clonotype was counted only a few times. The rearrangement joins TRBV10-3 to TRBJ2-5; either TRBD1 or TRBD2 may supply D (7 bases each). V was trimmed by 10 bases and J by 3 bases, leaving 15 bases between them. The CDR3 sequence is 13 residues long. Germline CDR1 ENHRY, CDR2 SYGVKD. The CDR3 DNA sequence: TGTGCCACCAGCGGGACAGCTGAAGAGACCCAGTACTTC. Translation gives CATSGTAEETQYF.

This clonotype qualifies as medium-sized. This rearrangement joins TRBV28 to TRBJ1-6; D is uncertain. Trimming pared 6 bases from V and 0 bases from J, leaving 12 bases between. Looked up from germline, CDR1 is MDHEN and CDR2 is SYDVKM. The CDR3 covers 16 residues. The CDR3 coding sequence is TGTGCCAGCAGCAGCGACATGAGCTCCTATAATTCACCCCTCCACTTT. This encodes CASSSDMSSYNSPLHF. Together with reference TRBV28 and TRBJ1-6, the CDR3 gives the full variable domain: DVKVTQSSRYLVKRTGEKVFLECVQDMDHENMFWYRQDPGLGLRLIYFSYDVKMKEKGDIPEGYSVSREKKERFSLILESASTNQTSMYLCASSSDMSSYNSPLHFGNGTRLTVT.

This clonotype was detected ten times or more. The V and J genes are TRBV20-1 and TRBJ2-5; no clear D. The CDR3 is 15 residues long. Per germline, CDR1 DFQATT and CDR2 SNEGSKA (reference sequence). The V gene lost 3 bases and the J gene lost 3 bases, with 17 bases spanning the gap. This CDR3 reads CSASGLLGREETQYF. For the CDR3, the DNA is TGCAGTGCTAGCGGATTGCTTGGGCGAGAAGAGACCCAGTACTTC.

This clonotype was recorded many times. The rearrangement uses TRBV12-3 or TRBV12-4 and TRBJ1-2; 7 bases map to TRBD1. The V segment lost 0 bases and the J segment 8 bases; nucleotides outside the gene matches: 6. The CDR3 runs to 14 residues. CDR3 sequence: CASSLAPGGRGYTF. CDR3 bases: TGTGCCAGCAGTTTAGCGCCAGGGGGTAGAGGCTACACCTTC.

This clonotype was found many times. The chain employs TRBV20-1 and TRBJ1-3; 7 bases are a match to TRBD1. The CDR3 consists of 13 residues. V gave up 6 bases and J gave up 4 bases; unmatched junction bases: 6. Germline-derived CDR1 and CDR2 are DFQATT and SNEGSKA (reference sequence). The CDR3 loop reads CSAQTGTGNTIYF. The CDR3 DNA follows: TGCAGTGCGCAGACAGGGACGGGAAACACCATATATTTT.

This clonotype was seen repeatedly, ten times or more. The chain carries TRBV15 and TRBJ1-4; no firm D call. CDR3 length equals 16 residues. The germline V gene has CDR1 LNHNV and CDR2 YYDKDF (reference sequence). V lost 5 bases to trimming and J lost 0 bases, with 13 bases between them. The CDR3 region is CATSGGRRATNEKLFF. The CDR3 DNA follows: TGTGCCACCAGCGGAGGACGGAGAGCAACTAATGAAAAACTGTTTTTT.